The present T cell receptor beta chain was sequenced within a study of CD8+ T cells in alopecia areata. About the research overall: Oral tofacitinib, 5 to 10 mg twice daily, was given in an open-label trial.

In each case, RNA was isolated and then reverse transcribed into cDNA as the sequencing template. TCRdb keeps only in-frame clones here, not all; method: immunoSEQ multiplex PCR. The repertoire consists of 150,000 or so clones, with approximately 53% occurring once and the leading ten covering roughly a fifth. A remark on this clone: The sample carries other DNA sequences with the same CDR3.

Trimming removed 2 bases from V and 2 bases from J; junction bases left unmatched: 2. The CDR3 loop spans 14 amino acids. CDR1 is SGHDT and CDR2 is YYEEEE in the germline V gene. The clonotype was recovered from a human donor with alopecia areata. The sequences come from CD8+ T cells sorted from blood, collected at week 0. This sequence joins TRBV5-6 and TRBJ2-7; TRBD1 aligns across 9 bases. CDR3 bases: TGTGCCAGCAGCTTCGGGACAGGGACCTACGAGCAGTACTTC. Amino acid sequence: CASSFGTGTYEQYF.